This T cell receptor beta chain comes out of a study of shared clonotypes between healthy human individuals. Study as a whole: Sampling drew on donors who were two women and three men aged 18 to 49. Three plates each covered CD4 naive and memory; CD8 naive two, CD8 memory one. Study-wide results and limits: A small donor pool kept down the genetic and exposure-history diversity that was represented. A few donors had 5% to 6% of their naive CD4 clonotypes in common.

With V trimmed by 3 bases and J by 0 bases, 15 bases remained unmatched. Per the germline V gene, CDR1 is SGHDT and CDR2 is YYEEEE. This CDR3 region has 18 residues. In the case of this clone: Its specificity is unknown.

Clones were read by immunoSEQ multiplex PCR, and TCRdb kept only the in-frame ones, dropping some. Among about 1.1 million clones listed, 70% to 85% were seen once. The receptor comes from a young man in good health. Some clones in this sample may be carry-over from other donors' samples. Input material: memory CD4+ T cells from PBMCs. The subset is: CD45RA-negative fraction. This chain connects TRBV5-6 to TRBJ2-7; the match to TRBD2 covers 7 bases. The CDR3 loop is CASSSIAGVFVNSYEQYF. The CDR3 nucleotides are TGTGCCAGCAGCTCAATAGCGGGTGTATTTGTTAACTCCTACGAGCAGTACTTC.